The count of the clone carrying this T cell receptor (beta chain) is one. Its specificity is unknown. V shed 6 bases and J shed 3 bases, with 11 bases lying between them. The length of the CDR3 is 14 residues. Germline V lookup: CDR1 SNHLY, CDR2 FYNNEI. The data stem from a study of OX40 agonist ivuxolimab in advanced cancers. Study details: From about 20 to 80 years was the age range, with a mean of approximately 58 years, and around 84% were male. Enrollees could have had prior anti-PD-1, anti-PD-L1 or anti-CTLA-4 therapy, which 40% had received. Notes on the study in general: Circulating CD4+ and CD8+ T cells showed clonal expansion by week 6 at 0.1 to 3.0 mg/kg.

Sequencing was performed with immunoSEQ multiplex PCR; in TCRdb, only in-frame clones are kept and a portion is missing. The profile covers some 69,000 clones, with roughly 87% appearing a single time and 4% to 4.5% taken by the ten largest. Sequenced here: CD4+ or CD8+ T cells sorted from blood, sampled in a trial of the OX40 agonist ivuxolimab. The chain employs TRBV2 and TRBJ2-2; D perhaps matches TRBD2 (6 bases). The source is an adult with an advanced solid tumor such as melanoma, head and neck, liver or kidney cancer. CDR3 protein: CASRRDWDTGELFF. CDR3 nucleotides: TGTGCCAGCAGAAGGGACTGGGACACCGGGGAGCTGTTTTTT.